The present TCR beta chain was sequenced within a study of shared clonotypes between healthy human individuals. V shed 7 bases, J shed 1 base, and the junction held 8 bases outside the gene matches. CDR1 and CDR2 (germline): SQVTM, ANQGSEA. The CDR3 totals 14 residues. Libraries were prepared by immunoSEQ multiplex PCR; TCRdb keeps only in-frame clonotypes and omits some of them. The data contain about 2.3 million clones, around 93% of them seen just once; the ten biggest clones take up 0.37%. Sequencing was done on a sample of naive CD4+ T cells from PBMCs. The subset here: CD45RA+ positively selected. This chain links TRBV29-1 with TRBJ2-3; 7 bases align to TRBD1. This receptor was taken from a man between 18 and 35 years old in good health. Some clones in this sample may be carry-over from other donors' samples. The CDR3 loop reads CSAERGRGTDTQYF. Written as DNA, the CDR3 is TGCAGCGCAGAGAGGGGGCGAGGCACAGATACGCAGTATTTT.